The sequence of this T cell receptor (beta chain) was determined in a study of early T cells in non-severe SARS-CoV-2 infection (dated by TCRdb to the early 2020s). Concerning the study at large: TCR sequencing used bulk RNA from unsorted whole blood, so alpha and beta chains could not be paired.

This was a case-control study nested in a cohort of healthcare workers in London, UK, who had nasopharyngeal swab PCR tests and blood samples taken every week. Healthcare workers were recruited during the week of the UK lockdown, between 23 and 31 March 2020, and followed weekly for up to roughly 15 weeks. This clonotype was detected many times. Its antigen has not been determined. Per-base quality was not reported, and no clone a single base away is much larger than it. The investigation overall reported the following: VDJdb matching was skewed toward anti-spike CD8 responses and likely underestimated virus-specific expansions by missing private and CD4 specificities.

According to the germline V gene, CDR1 reads SGDLS and CDR2 reads YYNGEE. The junction shows trimming of 3 bases on V and 1 base on J, plus 17 bases between the germline ends. Inclusive of the bounding cysteine and phenylalanine, the CDR3 is 17 residues long. The only DNA kept is the CDR3, 51 bases in frame from the first base. The protocol used for the library was 5' RACE. Sequencing was carried out with a NextSeq 500. Unique molecular identifiers were attached to individual cDNA molecules in the TCR library protocol so that sequencing error and PCR bias could be corrected. Sequencing covered both TCR alpha and beta chains, and within each sample the abundances of alpha and beta sequences were tightly co-correlated. On the study's bioinformatics: Decombinator V4 was used to annotate the V gene, J gene and CDR3 of the TCR sequences. Expanded TCRs were defined as changing significantly between any two time points under a Poisson model with p below 0.0001. TCR abundances were normalised to the total number of TCRs sequenced per sample and were expressed as counts per million. MAIT TCRs were defined by TRAV1-2 paired with TRAJ12, TRAJ20 or TRAJ33, and iNKT TCRs by TRAV10 paired with TRAJ18. VDJdb, accessed 1 November 2021, was searched for CMV, EBV and SARS-CoV-2 annotated TCRs, with TCRs annotated for multiple antigens excluded. TCRdb ran its own pipeline on the public reads, namely fastp trimming at Q25 and MiXCR clone calling, and kept in-frame beta chains. Every distinct CDR3 protein forms one entry, paired with its most common genes and DNA. The V and J calls follow TCRdb's processing rather than the paper's. The sample includes about 77,000 distinct CDR3 sequences, with 9% to 10% observed a single time. The biggest ten clones account for around 4.6% of the sample.

This TCR came from an adult who was a healthcare worker with PCR-confirmed SARS-CoV-2 infection or an uninfected control (not recorded which). Recombination joined TRBV9 with TRBJ2-1, with the D segment identity uncertain. The sequencing sample was made of whole blood. CDR3 loop: CASSATAGRLSYNEQFF. The nucleotide sequence reads as follows: TGTGCCAGCAGCGCCACCGCTGGGCGGCTTTCCTACAATGAGCAGTTCTTC.